The 8 T cell receptor beta chains in this list originate from one sample, sequenced in a study of blood T cell repertoires in COVID-19. Assay: immunoSEQ multiplex PCR; the TCRdb copy retains only in-frame clones and omits some. The table includes roughly 80,000 clones, around 83% detected once. The sequenced sample was peripheral blood. These receptors were obtained from a woman aged 60-70 years with acute or convalescent COVID-19.

This chain links TRBV2 with TRBJ2-3, with TRBD2 matching over 11 bases. The ends lost 4 bases at V and 4 bases at J; junction bases unmatched: 1. The germline CDR1 and CDR2 sequences are SNHLY and FYNNEI. The length of the CDR3 is 14 residues. The CDR3 nucleotides are TGTGCCAGCAGTGGACTAGCGGGGCCAGATACGCAGTATTTT. This encodes CASSGLAGPDTQYF.

In its sample, this clone was seen once. The chain joins TRBV6-5 to TRBJ2-7; TRBD2 matches at 11 bases. V gave up 4 bases and J gave up 13 bases; unmatched junction bases: 15. The CDR3 length is 15 residues. The germline gives CDR1 MNHEY, CDR2 SVGAGI. The CDR3 sequence: CASSSGRASGRPDYF. The CDR3 DNA reads as TGTGCCAGCAGTTCGGGTCGGGCTAGCGGGAGGCCCGATTACTTC.

The chain links TRBV11-1 to TRBJ1-6; 7 positions agree with TRBD1. CDR1 is SGHAT, CDR2 FQDESV, per germline (reference sequence). The CDR3 totals 12 residues. The V gene end was trimmed by 1 base and the J gene end by 14 bases; junction bases not matched to a gene: 2. The CDR3 DNA reads as TGTGCCAGCAGCTTAGAGGGACAGACCCTCCACTTT. It codes for CASSLEGQTLHF.

V gene TRBV7-2 combines with J gene TRBJ1-1; D may be TRBD1 (6 bases). V was shortened by 1 base and J by 4 bases, with 16 bases between the two germline ends. Germline V lookup: CDR1 SGHTA, CDR2 FQGNSA. The CDR3 covers 16 residues. The DNA for the CDR3 is TGTGCCAGCAGCTTAGTCTCGGGGGGCTTGGGCACTGAAGCTTTCTTT. It translates to CASSLVSGGLGTEAFF. The full variable domain, rest sourced from reference TRBV7-2 and TRBJ1-1, is GAGVSQSPSNKVTEKGKDVELRCDPISGHTALYWYRQSLGQGLEFLIYFQGNSAPDKSGLPSDRFSAERTGGSVSTLTIQRTQQEDSAVYLCASSLVSGGLGTEAFFGQGTRLTVV.

The chain is built from TRBV7-6 and TRBJ2-5; 7 nucleotides match TRBD2. V was clipped by 1 base and J by 5 bases; unmatched bases: 4. Looked up from germline, CDR1 is SGHVS and CDR2 is FNYEAQ. CDR3 size: 14 residues. The CDR3 nucleotides read TGTGCCAGCAGCTTAGGTGGGGGGGGTGAGACCCAGTACTTC. It yields the protein CASSLGGGGETQYF.

The J gene is TRBJ1-1, the V gene TRBV20-1; possible D gene TRBD1, 6 bases. The germline V gene encodes CDR1 DFQATT and CDR2 SNEGSKA (reference sequence). V shed 5 bases and J shed 4 bases, with 14 bases lying between them. The CDR3 totals 13 residues. CDR3 DNA sequence: TGCAGTGCTGGTGGGCTAGGGGGCACTGAAGCTTTCTTT. It yields the protein CSAGGLGGTEAFF.

The chain combines TRBV27 with TRBJ2-3; TRBD1 aligns across 7 bases. V gave up 7 bases and J gave up 6 bases; unmatched junction bases: 10. The CDR3 totals 14 residues. Germline CDR1 is MNHEY and CDR2 is SMNVEV (reference sequence). This CDR3 reads CASTRQGGRDTQYF. Here the CDR3 DNA reads TGTGCCAGCACTAGACAGGGTGGGCGGGATACGCAGTATTTT.

The rearrangement joins TRBV19 to TRBJ2-7; 7 nucleotides agree with TRBD1. V shed 4 bases, J shed 5 bases, and the junction held 11 bases outside the gene matches. The V gene's germline CDR1 is LNHDA and CDR2 SQIVND (reference sequence). The CDR3 length is 15 residues. CDR3 residues: CASSTLTGPRHEQYF. In DNA, the CDR3 is TGTGCCAGTAGTACCCTGACAGGGCCCCGCCACGAGCAGTACTTC.